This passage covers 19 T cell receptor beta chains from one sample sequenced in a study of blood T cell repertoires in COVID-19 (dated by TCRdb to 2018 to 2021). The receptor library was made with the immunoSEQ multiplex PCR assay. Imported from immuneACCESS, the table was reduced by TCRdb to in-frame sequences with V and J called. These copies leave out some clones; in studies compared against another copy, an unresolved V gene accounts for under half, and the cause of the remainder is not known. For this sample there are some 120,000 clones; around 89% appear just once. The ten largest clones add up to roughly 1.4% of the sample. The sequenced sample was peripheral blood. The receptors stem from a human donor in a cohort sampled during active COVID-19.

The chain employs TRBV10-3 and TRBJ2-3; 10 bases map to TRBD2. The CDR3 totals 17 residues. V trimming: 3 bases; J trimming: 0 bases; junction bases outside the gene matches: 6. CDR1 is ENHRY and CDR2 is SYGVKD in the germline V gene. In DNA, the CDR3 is TGTGCCATCAGTGATATTTGGACTAGCGGTAGCACAGATACGCAGTATTTT. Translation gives CAISDIWTSGSTDTQYF.

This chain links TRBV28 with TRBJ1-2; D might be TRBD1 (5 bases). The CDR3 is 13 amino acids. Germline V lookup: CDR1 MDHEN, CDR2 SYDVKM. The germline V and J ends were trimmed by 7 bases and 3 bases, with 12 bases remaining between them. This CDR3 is CASNGGSHYGYTF. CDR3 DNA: TGTGCCAGCAACGGGGGGAGTCACTATGGCTACACCTTC.

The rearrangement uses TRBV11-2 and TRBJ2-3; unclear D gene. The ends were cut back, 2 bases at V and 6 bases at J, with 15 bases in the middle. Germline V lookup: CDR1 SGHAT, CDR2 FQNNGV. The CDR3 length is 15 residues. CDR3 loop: CASSLTRPRWDTQYF. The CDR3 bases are TGTGCCAGCAGCTTAACCCGGCCGCGGTGGGATACGCAGTATTTT.

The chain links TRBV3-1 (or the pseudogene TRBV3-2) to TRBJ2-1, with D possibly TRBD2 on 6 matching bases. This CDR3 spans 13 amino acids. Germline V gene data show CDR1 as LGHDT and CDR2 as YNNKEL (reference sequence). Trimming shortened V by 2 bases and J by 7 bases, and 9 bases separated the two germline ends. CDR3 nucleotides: TGTGCCAGCAGCCAATTCCTAGCGAATGAGCAGTTCTTC. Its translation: CASSQFLANEQFF.

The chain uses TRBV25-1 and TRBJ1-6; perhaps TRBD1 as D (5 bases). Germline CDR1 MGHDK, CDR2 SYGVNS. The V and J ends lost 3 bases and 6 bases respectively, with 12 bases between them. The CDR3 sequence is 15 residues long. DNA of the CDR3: TGTGCCAGCAGTGAGGTAGGGGCCGGTAATTCACCCCTCCACTTT. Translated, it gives CASSEVGAGNSPLHF.

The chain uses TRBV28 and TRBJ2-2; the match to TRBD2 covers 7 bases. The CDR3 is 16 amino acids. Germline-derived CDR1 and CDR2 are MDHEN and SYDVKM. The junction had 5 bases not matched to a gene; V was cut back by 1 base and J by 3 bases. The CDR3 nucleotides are TGTGCCAGCAGTTTATTCGGCGGGAGAGACACCGGGGAGCTGTTTTTT. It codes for CASSLFGGRDTGELFF.

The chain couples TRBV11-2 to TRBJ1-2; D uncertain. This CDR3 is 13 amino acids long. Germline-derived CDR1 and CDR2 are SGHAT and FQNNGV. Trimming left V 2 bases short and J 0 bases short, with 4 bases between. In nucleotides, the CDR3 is TGTGCCAGCAGCTTACAGACTAACTATGGCTACACCTTC. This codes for CASSLQTNYGYTF.

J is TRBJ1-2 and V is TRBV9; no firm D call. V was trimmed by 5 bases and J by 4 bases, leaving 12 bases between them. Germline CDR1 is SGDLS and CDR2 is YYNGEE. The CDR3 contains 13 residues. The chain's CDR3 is CASSPNDIYGYTF. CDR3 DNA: TGTGCCAGCAGTCCCAATGACATCTATGGCTACACCTTC.

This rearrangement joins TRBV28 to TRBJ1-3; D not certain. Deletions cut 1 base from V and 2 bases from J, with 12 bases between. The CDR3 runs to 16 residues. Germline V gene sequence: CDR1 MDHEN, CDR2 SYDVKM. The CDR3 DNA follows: TGTGCCAGCAGTTTATCCGTGGACTCAACTGGAAACACCATATATTTT. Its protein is CASSLSVDSTGNTIYF.

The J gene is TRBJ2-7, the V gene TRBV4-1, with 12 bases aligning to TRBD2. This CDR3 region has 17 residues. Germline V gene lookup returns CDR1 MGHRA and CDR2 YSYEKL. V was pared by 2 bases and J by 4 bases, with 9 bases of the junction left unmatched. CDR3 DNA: TGCGCCAGCAGCCAAACTTCTAGCGGGAGGGCCCATTACGAGCAGTACTTC. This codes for CASSQTSSGRAHYEQYF.

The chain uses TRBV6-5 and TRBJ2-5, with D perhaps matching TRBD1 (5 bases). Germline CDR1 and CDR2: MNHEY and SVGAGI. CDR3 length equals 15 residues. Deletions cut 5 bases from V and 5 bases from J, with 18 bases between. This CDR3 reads CASSPTPGIGETQYF. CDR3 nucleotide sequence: TGTGCCAGCAGTCCGACCCCAGGGATAGGGGAGACCCAGTACTTC.

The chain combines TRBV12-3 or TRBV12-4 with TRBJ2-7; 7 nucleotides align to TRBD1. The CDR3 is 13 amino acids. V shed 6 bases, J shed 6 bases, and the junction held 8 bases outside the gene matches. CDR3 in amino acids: CASRTGQPSEQYF. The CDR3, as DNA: TGTGCCAGCAGAACGGGACAGCCTAGCGAGCAGTACTTC.

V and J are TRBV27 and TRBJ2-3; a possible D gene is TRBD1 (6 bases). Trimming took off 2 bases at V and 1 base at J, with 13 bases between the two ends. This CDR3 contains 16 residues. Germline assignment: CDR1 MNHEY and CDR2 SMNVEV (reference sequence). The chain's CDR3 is CASSLGTPIGTDTQYF. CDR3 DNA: TGTGCCAGCAGTTTAGGGACACCTATTGGCACAGATACGCAGTATTTT.

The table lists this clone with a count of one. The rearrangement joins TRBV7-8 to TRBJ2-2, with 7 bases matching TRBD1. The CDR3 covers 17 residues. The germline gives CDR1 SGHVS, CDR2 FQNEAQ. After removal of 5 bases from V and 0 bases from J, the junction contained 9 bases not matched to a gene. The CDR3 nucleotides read TGTGCCAGCAGCCCGCGGTGGGACAGCGCGAACACCGGGGAGCTGTTTTTT. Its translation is CASSPRWDSANTGELFF. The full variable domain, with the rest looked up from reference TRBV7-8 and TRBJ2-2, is GAGVSQSPRYKVAKRGQDVALRCDPISGHVSLFWYQQALGQGPEFLTYFQNEAQLDKSGLPSDRFFAERPEGSVSTLKIQRTQQEDSAVYLCASSPRWDSANTGELFFGEGSRLTVL.

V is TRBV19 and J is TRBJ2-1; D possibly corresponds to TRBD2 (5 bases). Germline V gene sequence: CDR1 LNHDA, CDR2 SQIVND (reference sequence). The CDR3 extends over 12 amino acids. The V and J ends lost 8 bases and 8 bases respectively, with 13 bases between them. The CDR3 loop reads CASDSHSDEQFF. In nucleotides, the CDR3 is TGTGCCAGTGATTCCCATAGCGATGAGCAGTTCTTC.

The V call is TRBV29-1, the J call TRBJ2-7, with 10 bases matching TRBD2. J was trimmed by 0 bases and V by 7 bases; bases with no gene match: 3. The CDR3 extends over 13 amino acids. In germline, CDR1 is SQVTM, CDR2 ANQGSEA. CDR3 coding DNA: TGCAGCGCAGGGACTAGCGCCTCCTACGAGCAGTACTTC. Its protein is CSAGTSASYEQYF.

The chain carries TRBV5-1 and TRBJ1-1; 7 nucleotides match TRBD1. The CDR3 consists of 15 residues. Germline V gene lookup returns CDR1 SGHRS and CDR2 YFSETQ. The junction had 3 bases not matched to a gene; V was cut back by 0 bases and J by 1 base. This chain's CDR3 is CASSLAGTENTEAFF. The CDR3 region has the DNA TGCGCCAGCAGCTTGGCCGGGACAGAGAACACTGAAGCTTTCTTT.

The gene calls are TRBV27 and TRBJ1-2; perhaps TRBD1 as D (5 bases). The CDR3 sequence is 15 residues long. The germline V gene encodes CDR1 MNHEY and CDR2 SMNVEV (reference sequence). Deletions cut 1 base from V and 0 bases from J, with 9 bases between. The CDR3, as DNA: TGTGCCAGCAGTTTATACCCAGGGACTAACTATGGCTACACCTTC. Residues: CASSLYPGTNYGYTF.

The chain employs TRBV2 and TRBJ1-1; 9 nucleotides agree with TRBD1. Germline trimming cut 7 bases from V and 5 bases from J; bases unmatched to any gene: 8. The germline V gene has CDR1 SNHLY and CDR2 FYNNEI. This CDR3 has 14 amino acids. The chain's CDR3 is CASNLQGAVTEAFF. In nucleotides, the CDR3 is TGTGCCAGCAACTTACAGGGGGCTGTTACTGAAGCTTTCTTT. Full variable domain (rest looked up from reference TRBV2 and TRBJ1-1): EPEVTQTPSHQVTQMGQEVILRCVPISNHLYFYWYRQILGQKVEFLVSFYNNEISEKSEIFDDQFSVERPDGSNFTLKIRSTKLEDSAMYFCASNLQGAVTEAFFGQGTRLTVV.